These 16 T cell receptor beta chains were sequenced from one sample in a study of human T cells and chemical hapten exposure. MiXCR, run by TCRdb on the RACE reads, gives a single entry per CDR3 protein. The sample has 350,000 to 400,000 distinct CDR3 sequences, 5% to 6.5% seen once. As for time point: pre-sensitization, week 0. Treatment described: therapeutic diphenylcyclopropenone sensitization with weekly scalp DPC. The material sequenced was whole blood, taken in connection with sensitization to the hapten diphenylcyclopropenone (DPC). These receptors were collected from a woman between 50 and 59 years old with alopecia areata. Some clones in this sample may be carry-over from other donors' samples.

This clonotype was seen ten or more times. This rearrangement joins TRBV20-1 to TRBJ2-7, with D tentatively TRBD2 (6 bases). Germline V lookup: CDR1 DFQATT, CDR2 SNEGSKA (reference sequence). The CDR3 spans 13 residues. V shed 1 base and J shed 10 bases, with 17 bases lying between them. The CDR3 here is CSARGPSGVSQYF. In DNA, the CDR3 is TGCAGTGCTAGAGGCCCCTCGGGAGTAAGTCAGTACTTC.

This clonotype was seen only a few times. V usage is TRBV20-1 and J usage is TRBJ1-6; 7 nucleotides match TRBD1. The germline gives CDR1 DFQATT, CDR2 SNEGSKA (reference sequence). Trimming at V came to 2 bases and at J to 8 bases, leaving 3 bases not matched to a gene. The CDR3 sequence is 13 residues long. The CDR3 nucleotides read TGCAGTGCTAGAAGCCAGGGGGATTCACCCCTCCACTTT. Translating gives CSARSQGDSPLHF.

This clonotype was detected a few times. The chain uses TRBV18 and TRBJ2-5; the match to TRBD2 covers 11 bases. The CDR3 length is 16 residues. Germline V lookup: CDR1 KGHSH, CDR2 LQKENI. With V trimmed by 4 bases and J by 2 bases, 6 bases remained unmatched. In nucleotides, the CDR3 is TGTGCCAGCTCACTACTCACTAGCGGGGGACAAGAGACCCAGTACTTC. This translates into CASSLLTSGGQETQYF.

This clonotype was counted a few times. This rearrangement joins TRBV6-6 to TRBJ2-3, with D perhaps matching TRBD2 (5 bases). CDR3 length equals 15 residues. Trimming took 2 bases from V and 1 from J, leaving 10 bases between them. Germline V lookup: CDR1 MNHNY, CDR2 SVGAGI (reference sequence). The CDR3: CASSYIGGGTDTQYF. As DNA, the CDR3 is TGTGCCAGCAGTTACATTGGAGGAGGCACAGATACGCAGTATTTT.

The rearrangement links TRBV14 to TRBJ1-1; D perhaps matches TRBD1 (6 bases). V was clipped by 6 bases and J by 5 bases, with 13 bases between them. From germline, CDR1 is SGHDN and CDR2 FVKESK. This CDR3 is built from 13 residues. CDR3 amino acids: CASSFTGMTEAFF. For the CDR3, the DNA is TGTGCCAGCAGTTTTACAGGGATGACTGAAGCTTTCTTT. Full variable domain (missing parts from reference TRBV14 and TRBJ1-1): EAGVTQFPSHSVIEKGQTVTLRCDPISGHDNLYWYRRVMGKEIKFLLHFVKESKQDESGMPNNRFLAERTGGTYSTLKVQPAELEDSGVYFCASSFTGMTEAFFGQGTRLTVV.

The CDR3 loop is CASSPGGGPRTDTQYF. CDR3 coding DNA: TGTGCCAGCAGCCCCGGGGGAGGGCCCCGCACAGATACGCAGTATTTT. The chain has TRBV12-3 or TRBV12-4 and TRBJ2-3; 7 bases are shared with TRBD2. V lost 6 bases to trimming and J lost 1 base; unmatched junction nucleotides: 10. CDR3 length equals 16 residues.

This clonotype has only a few counts. This chain connects TRBV20-1 to TRBJ2-3, with TRBD2 matching 7 bases. This CDR3 has 12 amino acids. J gave up 6 bases and V 1 base, and 1 base lay outside the gene matches. Germline CDR1 is DFQATT and CDR2 is SNEGSKA (reference sequence). CDR3 sequence: CSARVGGDTQYF. As DNA, the CDR3 is TGCAGTGCTAGAGTGGGAGGGGATACGCAGTATTTT.

A note on this clonotype: Since a much larger clone is just one base distant, this may be a read error. The rearrangement uses TRBV3-1 and TRBJ1-6; D remains unclear. Germline assignment: CDR1 LGHDT and CDR2 YNNKEL (reference sequence). This CDR3 spans 12 amino acids. CDR3 loop: CARSQGRPPLHF. The CDR3 DNA follows: TGTGCCAGAAGCCAAGGACGTCCACCCCTCCACTTT.

With respect to this clonotype: This likely stems from a read error, as it lies one base from a far larger clone. The CDR3 protein is CASSRDTTYVQYF. In DNA form, the CDR3 reads TGTGCCAGCAGTCGGGACACAACCTACGTGCAGTACTTC. J is TRBJ2-7 and V is TRBV28; weak D call: TRBD1 (6 bases). The CDR3 extends over 13 amino acids. Germline CDR1 and CDR2: MDHEN and SYDVKM.

The V call is TRBV28, the J call TRBJ2-5, with D perhaps assigned TRBD1 or TRBD2 (5 bases each). The V end was cut by 5 bases, the J end by 6 bases, with 19 bases between. Germline values: CDR1 MDHEN, CDR2 SYDVKM. The CDR3 is 15 amino acids. CDR3 DNA: TGTGCCAGCAGTCCGCCGGGACGGTGGGGGAAGACCCAGTACTTC. It codes for CASSPPGRWGKTQYF. The full variable domain, with the rest looked up from reference TRBV28 and TRBJ2-5, is DVKVTQSSRYLVKRTGEKVFLECVQDMDHENMFWYRQDPGLGLRLIYFSYDVKMKEKGDIPEGYSVSREKKERFSLILESASTNQTSMYLCASSPPGRWGKTQYFGPGTRLLVL.

This clonotype appeared many times. This sequence joins TRBV9 and TRBJ2-5, with 8 bases lining up with TRBD2. In germline, CDR1 is SGDLS, CDR2 YYNGEE. J lost 2 bases, V lost 3 bases, and 3 bases had no gene match. There are 14 residues in the CDR3. CDR3 in amino acids: CASSGGLAQETQYF. The CDR3 nucleotides are TGTGCCAGCAGCGGAGGACTAGCACAAGAGACCCAGTACTTC.

The rearrangement links TRBV12-3 or TRBV12-4 to TRBJ2-1; 7 nucleotides match TRBD2. The CDR3 has 14 amino acids. The V segment lost 10 bases and the J segment 6 bases; nucleotides outside the gene matches: 12. CDR3: CATSRGRSVNEQFF. In nucleotides, the CDR3 is TGTGCCACCTCGCGGGGGAGATCCGTCAATGAGCAGTTCTTC.

In its sample, this clonotype was seen many times. The chain carries TRBV29-1 and TRBJ2-7; 11 positions agree with TRBD2. Germline V gene lookup returns CDR1 SQVTM and CDR2 ANQGSEA. J gave up 2 bases and V 4 bases, and 4 bases lay outside the gene matches. This CDR3 contains 14 residues. Written as DNA, the CDR3 is TGCAGCGTTGCCCTAGCGGGGGGACCCTACGAGCAGTACTTC. This translates into CSVALAGGPYEQYF.

This clonotype has only a few counts. The chain combines TRBV10-3 with TRBJ2-3, with TRBD2 matching over 7 bases. This CDR3 has 13 residues. Germline CDR1 is ENHRY and CDR2 is SYGVKD. V lost 0 bases to trimming and J lost 9 bases; unmatched junction nucleotides: 3. This CDR3 is CAISESSSGTQYF. CDR3 sequence (DNA): TGTGCCATCAGTGAGTCGAGTAGCGGGACGCAGTATTTT.

This chain joins TRBV6-2 or TRBV6-3 and TRBJ2-5; D possibly corresponds to TRBD2 (6 bases). The CDR3 is 12 residues long. V was cut by 6 bases and J by 5 bases, with 10 bases left in between. Germline V gene data show CDR1 as MNHEY and CDR2 as SVGEGT. Written as DNA, the CDR3 is TGTGCCAGCAGCGCGGGGAGGGAGACCCAGTACTTC. Protein product: CASSAGRETQYF.

In this sample, this clonotype turned up a few times. This sequence joins TRBV14 and TRBJ2-3; D is unclear. Looked up from germline, CDR1 is SGHDN and CDR2 is FVKESK. The CDR3 sequence is 14 residues long. Deletions cut 4 bases from V and 6 bases from J, with 14 bases between. The CDR3 bases are TGTGCCAGCAGCCTGGTATCTGGGCCGGATACGCAGTATTTT. This gives the protein CASSLVSGPDTQYF.